Listed below are T cell receptor beta chains from one sample, sequenced in a study of T cell responses to AZD1222 COVID-19 vaccine. TCRdb's copy holds only in-frame clones and misses some; the assay was immunoSEQ multiplex PCR. This table holds 86,000 or so clones, roughly 90% found once. Sample: peripheral blood, taken 28 days after the second AZD1222 dose. The receptors stem from an adult who received the AZD1222 COVID-19 vaccine. Both conserved end residues are part of each CDR3. A D gene is named only where the DNA matches it firmly. The size entry is marked missing in some rows and otherwise reads once, few, many or a size class.

>TRBV4-3|TRBJ2-7|NA|NA
CASSQGAGRVYEQYF
TGCGCCAGCAGCCAAGGGGCGGGCCGTGTCTACGAGCAGTACTTC
>TRBV30|TRBJ1-1|TRBD1|NA
CAWSHPGQGSSTEAFF
TGTGCCTGGAGCCACCCGGGACAGGGATCGAGCACTGAAGCTTTCTTT
>TRBV5-1|TRBJ1-5|NA|NA
CASSRRGDQPQHF
TGCGCCAGCAGCCGCCGCGGGGATCAGCCCCAGCATTTT
>TRBV9|TRBJ2-2|NA|NA
CASSVSYRLEPGELFF
TGTGCCAGCAGCGTATCTTACCGTCTAGAGCCCGGGGAGCTGTTTTTT
>TRBV19|TRBJ2-1|NA|NA
CASRRGADYNEQFF
TGTGCCAGCCGCCGGGGAGCAGACTACAATGAGCAGTTCTTC
>TRBV20-1|TRBJ2-7|NA|NA
CSARGAHEQYF
TGCAGTGCTAGAGGGGCCCACGAGCAGTACTTC
>TRBV27|TRBJ2-1|TRBD2|NA
CASSRTSGYNEQFF
TGTGCCAGCAGTAGGACTAGCGGCTACAATGAGCAGTTCTTC
>TRBV6-1|TRBJ1-5|NA|NA
CASSESVGFRPQHF
TGTGCCAGCAGTGAATCCGTCGGGTTTCGGCCCCAGCATTTT
>TRBV5-8|TRBJ1-2|NA|once
CASSLSNSNYGYTF
TGTGCCAGCAGCTTATCCAACAGTAACTATGGCTACACCTTC
>TRBV24-1|TRBJ2-1|TRBD1|NA
CATSDLGTGPYNEQFF
TGTGCCACCAGTGATTTGGGGACAGGGCCCTACAATGAGCAGTTCTTC
>TRBV14|TRBJ2-1|NA|NA
CASSPWAGQYNEQFF
TGTGCCAGCAGCCCCTGGGCAGGACAGTACAATGAGCAGTTCTTC
>TRBV6-1|TRBJ1-2|NA|NA
CASSESRGAGGYTF
TGTGCCAGCAGTGAATCTCGGGGGGCGGGAGGCTACACCTTC
>TRBV11-2|TRBJ1-3|NA|NA
CASSLERHLGNTIYF
TGTGCCAGCAGCTTAGAACGCCATTTGGGTAACACCATATATTTT
>TRBV7-9|TRBJ2-7|NA|NA
CASSQGLSSYEQYF
TGTGCCAGCAGCCAGGGACTCAGCTCCTACGAGCAGTACTTC
>TRBV19|TRBJ2-1|NA|NA
CASSKDVFGVGGDEQFF
TGTGCCAGTAGTAAGGACGTATTCGGGGTAGGAGGGGATGAGCAGTTCTTC
>TRBV14|TRBJ1-1|NA|NA
CASSHHREAFF
TGTGCCAGCAGCCATCACCGAGAAGCTTTCTTT
>TRBV7-3|TRBJ1-2|TRBD1|NA
CASSLRRGQGYTF
TGTGCCAGCAGCTTACGAAGGGGGCAAGGCTACACCTTC
>TRBV21-1|TRBJ1-4|NA|few
CASSKSPGWNEKLFF
TGTGCCAGCAGCAAATCTCCAGGTTGGAATGAAAAACTGTTTTTT
>TRBV6-5|TRBJ1-2|NA|NA
CASSYSRRPKGYTF
TGTGCCAGCAGTTACTCGCGACGGCCTAAGGGCTACACCTTC
>TRBV10-2|TRBJ2-7|NA|NA
CASSLDGVYEQYF
TGCGCCAGCAGCCTAGACGGGGTCTACGAGCAGTACTTC
>TRBV6-5|TRBJ2-3|NA|NA
CASSRGHTSTDTQYF
TGTGCCAGCAGCCGGGGACATACGAGCACAGATACGCAGTATTTT
>TRBV18|TRBJ2-4|NA|NA
CASSPPGRSNIQYF
TGTGCCAGCTCACCGCCAGGACGATCAAACATTCAGTACTTC
>TRBV19|TRBJ1-4|TRBD1|NA
CASSQQGSVGKLFF
TGTGCCAGTAGCCAACAGGGGAGCGTGGGGAAACTGTTTTTT
>TRBV9|TRBJ1-5|TRBD1|once
CASSPSTGEGNQPQHF
TGTGCCAGCAGCCCATCGACAGGGGAAGGCAATCAGCCCCAGCATTTT
>TRBV25-1|TRBJ1-2|NA|few
CASSENVVGVVGYTF
TGTGCCAGCAGTGAAAATGTAGTGGGAGTTGTAGGCTACACCTTC